These 18 T cell receptor beta chains were sequenced from one sample in a study of blood T cells in healthy people across ages. Alongside a J-beta primer mix, a sample-barcoded 5' primer served in a second PCR lasting about 6 to 12 cycles. TCRdb re-called the 5' RACE reads with MiXCR, one entry per CDR3 protein. The sample consists of approximately 2,000,000 distinct CDR3 sequences, roughly two fifths of them appearing once. Sequenced material: blood. Receptor source: a human donor in good health.

This clonotype was picked up one time. The CDR3 region has the DNA TGTGCCGACAGCCAGGGACTAGCGGGATCCTACGAGCAGTACTTC. The encoded protein is CADSQGLAGSYEQYF. The gene calls are TRBV3-1 and TRBJ2-7, with TRBD2 identical over 13 bases. CDR1 LGHDT and CDR2 YNNKEL come from the germline V gene (reference sequence). V was clipped by 11 bases and J by 1 base; unmatched bases: 8. CDR3 length equals 15 residues.

This rearrangement joins TRBV7-8 to TRBJ1-2, with TRBD1 matching over 7 bases. The CDR3 contains 14 residues. With 3 bases clipped from V and 4 bases from J, the junction kept 5 bases outside the gene matches. Germline CDR1 SGHVS, CDR2 FQNEAQ. The CDR3 DNA reads TGTGCCAGCAGCTTTGGGACAGACTTCTATGGCTACACCTTC. Encoded protein: CASSFGTDFYGYTF.

The chain couples TRBV27 to TRBJ2-1, with 7 bases lining up with TRBD1. Germline lookup yields CDR1 MNHEY and CDR2 SMNVEV (reference sequence). The CDR3 loop spans 12 amino acids. V dropped 6 bases and J dropped 7; count of bases not matched to a gene: 3. The CDR3 region is CASRTGPNEQFF. The CDR3 DNA follows: TGTGCCAGCAGGACAGGGCCGAATGAGCAGTTCTTC.

This clonotype was recorded a few times. The genes are TRBV27 and TRBJ2-5; TRBD1 matches 10 bases. Germline lookup yields CDR1 MNHEY and CDR2 SMNVEV (reference sequence). The CDR3 is made up of 15 amino acids. The J segment lost 6 bases and the V segment lost 6 bases, leaving 10 bases of the junction unmatched. Here the CDR3 reads CASSMGQGRTKTQYF. In DNA, the CDR3 is TGTGCCAGCAGCATGGGACAGGGGCGCACAAAGACCCAGTACTTC.

In its sample, this clonotype was seen a few times. The chain is built from TRBV4-3 and TRBJ2-4, with D perhaps matching TRBD2 (6 bases). The J call may be incorrect, as the DNA end agrees better with TRBJ2-7. The CDR3 runs to 14 residues. Germline V lookup: CDR1 LGHNA, CDR2 YSLEER. The CDR3 DNA is TGCGCCAGCAGCCAAGGCGGGGTAGGTTACGAGCAGTACTTC. It codes for CASSQGGVGYEQYF.

This clonotype was recorded a few times. CDR3 in amino acids: CASRWETQYF. CDR3 DNA sequence: TGTGCCAGCCGTTGGGAGACCCAGTACTTC. The chain employs TRBV2 and TRBJ2-5, with D unclear. V dropped 8 bases and J dropped 5 bases, with 6 bases sitting between them. The germline V gene encodes CDR1 SNHLY and CDR2 FYNNEI. This CDR3 comprises 10 residues.

The V and J genes are TRBV7-2 and TRBJ2-7; D might be TRBD1 (6 bases). Germline V gene lookup returns CDR1 SGHTA and CDR2 FQGNSA. This CDR3 spans 14 amino acids. The V end was cut by 5 bases, the J end by 2 bases, with 13 bases between. This CDR3 is CASSRRTVAYEQYF. CDR3 in DNA: TGTGCCAGCAGCCGAAGGACAGTAGCCTACGAGCAGTACTTC.

This clonotype was seen a few times. The chain employs TRBV29-1 and TRBJ2-4, with D uncertain. Germline values: CDR1 SQVTM, CDR2 ANQGSEA. The CDR3 consists of 13 residues. The ends were cut back, 4 bases at V and 7 bases at J, with 14 bases in the middle. The CDR3 sequence: CSVGSPMGNIQYF. Here the CDR3 DNA reads TGCAGCGTTGGGTCCCCCATGGGGAACATTCAGTACTTC.

The chain combines TRBV5-1 with TRBJ2-5, with 13 bases matching TRBD2. The germline gives CDR1 SGHRS, CDR2 YFSETQ. The CDR3 is made up of 16 amino acids. V was pared by 2 bases and J by 13 bases, with 14 bases of the junction left unmatched. This chain's CDR3 is CASSFGLTSGGRPLYF. In nucleotides, the CDR3 is TGCGCCAGCAGCTTCGGCCTGACTAGCGGGGGGCGCCCTCTGTACTTC.

The chain recombines TRBV6-1 with TRBJ2-1, with 7 positions matching TRBD2. CDR3 length: 18 residues. Germline V lookup: CDR1 MNHNS, CDR2 SASEGT. Unmatched junction bases numbered 21, after V lost 5 bases and J lost 8 bases. The CDR3 DNA reads as TGTGCCAGCAGTCCCATTCTCGTAGCGGGTTCCATGGGGGATGAGCAGTTCTTC. Protein: CASSPILVAGSMGDEQFF.

The rearrangement uses TRBV24-1 and TRBJ2-4; D perhaps matches TRBD1 (6 bases). Germline V gene data show CDR1 as KGHDR and CDR2 as SFDVKD. The CDR3 extends over 16 amino acids. The V end lost 3 bases, the J end lost 2 bases, and 13 bases lay between the germline ends. CDR3 residues: CATSDPTGSTKNIQYF. The CDR3 coding sequence is TGTGCCACCAGTGATCCCACAGGGTCAACCAAAAACATTCAGTACTTC.

This clonotype was counted a few times. V gene TRBV4-3 combines with J gene TRBJ1-1, with unresolved D. The ends were cut back, 1 base at V and 5 bases at J, with 14 bases in the middle. The CDR3 covers 15 residues. Germline-derived CDR1 and CDR2 are LGHNA and YSLEER. The CDR3 nucleotides read TGCGCCAGCAGCCAAGTTACTGGAGGGTTAACTGAAGCTTTCTTT. This sequence encodes CASSQVTGGLTEAFF.

This clonotype was seen more than once but under ten times. The chain has TRBV7-9 and TRBJ2-4; 8 nucleotides align to TRBD1. The J call may be faulty, since TRBJ2-7 better matches the DNA end. The CDR3 runs 16 residues. Germline CDR1 is SEHNR and CDR2 is FQNEAQ (reference sequence). CDR3 DNA sequence: TGTGCCAGCAGCTCCCCATTACGGACAGGGTCGGGCGAGCAGTACTTC. This translates into CASSSPLRTGSGEQYF.

This clonotype was counted a few times. The chain uses TRBV11-2 and TRBJ1-2, with a tentative D call TRBD1 (5 bases). Germline V CDR1 and CDR2: SGHAT, FQNNGV. The CDR3 sequence is 14 residues long. V was cut by 5 bases and J by 2 bases, with 12 bases left in between. The CDR3 DNA follows: TGTGCCAGCAGCGGGGGACGGAACAACTATGGCTACACCTTC. Translated: CASSGGRNNYGYTF.

This chain links TRBV12-3 or TRBV12-4 with TRBJ1-1, with D tentatively TRBD1 (6 bases). This CDR3 has 15 residues. V lost 6 bases and J 1 base, leaving 15 bases between the germline ends. CDR3 in amino acids: CASSRPGQTNTEAFF. CDR3 sequence (DNA): TGTGCCAGCAGCCGACCCGGACAGACGAACACTGAAGCTTTCTTT.

The rearrangement joins TRBV5-1 to TRBJ1-4, with 10 bases lining up with TRBD1. Germline-derived CDR1 and CDR2 are SGHRS and YFSETQ. This CDR3 contains 15 residues. V lost 3 bases and J lost 8; bases outside the gene matches: 7. The CDR3 protein is CASSSGQGELEKLFF. The CDR3 DNA reads TGCGCCAGCAGCTCCGGACAGGGGGAGTTAGAAAAACTGTTTTTT.

The V call is TRBV12-3 or TRBV12-4, the J call TRBJ1-1; possible D gene TRBD1, 5 bases. The germline V and J ends were trimmed by 8 bases and 0 bases, with 16 bases remaining between them. The CDR3 consists of 15 residues. This CDR3 is CASLDRSDMNTEAFF. The CDR3 nucleotides are TGTGCCAGCTTAGACAGATCAGACATGAACACTGAAGCTTTCTTT.

The gene calls are TRBV12-3 or TRBV12-4 and TRBJ1-5; D unclear. The CDR3 spans 14 residues. Trimming pared 0 bases from V and 6 bases from J, leaving 9 bases between. The CDR3 loop is CASSLAPDFQPQHF. The DNA for the CDR3 is TGTGCCAGCAGTTTAGCTCCGGACTTTCAGCCCCAGCATTTT.